The clone carrying this T cell receptor beta chain was detected a few times. No antigen is known for it. TCRdb fed the 5' RACE reads into MiXCR, producing one record per CDR3 protein. The data show about 560,000 distinct CDR3 sequences, with roughly 17% seen just once and roughly 8.2% held by the top ten. The CDR3 has 14 amino acids. Germline loops: CDR1 SEHNR, CDR2 FQNEAQ (reference sequence). The trim removed 5 bases at V and 3 bases at J, leaving 6 bases unmatched. The entry originates in a study of T-cell memory formation after mild COVID-19. Study-level points and caveats: CD4+ contracting clones were mainly CM and EM; CD8+ ones, EMRA. Whether day 37 second-wave clones are SARS-CoV-2-specific was not confirmed.

This TCR came from an adult woman who had mild COVID-19 (a few samples of this study predate the infection). Cell type and time point are not known. Sample: PBMCs or a T cell subset sorted from them (not recorded which). The rearrangement links TRBV7-9 to TRBJ2-5, with 7 positions matching TRBD2. CDR3 DNA: TGTGCCAGCAGCCCCTATGGGAGGGAAGAGACCCAGTACTTC. Protein: CASSPYGREETQYF.